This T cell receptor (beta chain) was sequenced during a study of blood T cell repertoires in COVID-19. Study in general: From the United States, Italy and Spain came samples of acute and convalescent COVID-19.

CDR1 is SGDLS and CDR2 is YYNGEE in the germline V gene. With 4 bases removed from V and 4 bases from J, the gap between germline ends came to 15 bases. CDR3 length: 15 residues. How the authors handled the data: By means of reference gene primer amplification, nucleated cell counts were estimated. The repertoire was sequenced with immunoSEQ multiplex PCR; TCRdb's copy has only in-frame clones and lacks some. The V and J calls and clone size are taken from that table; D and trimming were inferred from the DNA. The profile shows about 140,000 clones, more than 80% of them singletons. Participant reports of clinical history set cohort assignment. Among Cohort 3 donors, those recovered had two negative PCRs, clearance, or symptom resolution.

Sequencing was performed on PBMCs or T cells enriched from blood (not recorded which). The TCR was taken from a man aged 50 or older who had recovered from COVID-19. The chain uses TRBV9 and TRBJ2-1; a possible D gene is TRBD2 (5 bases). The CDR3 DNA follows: TGTGCCAGCAGCAAAAGGATAGCGTATTACAATGAGCAGTTCTTC. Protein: CASSKRIAYYNEQFF. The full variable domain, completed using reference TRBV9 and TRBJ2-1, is DSGVTQTPKHLITATGQRVTLRCSPRSGDLSVYWYQQSLDQGLQFLIQYYNGEERAKGNILERFSAQQFPDLHSELNLSSLELGDSALYFCASSKRIAYYNEQFFGPGTRLTVL.